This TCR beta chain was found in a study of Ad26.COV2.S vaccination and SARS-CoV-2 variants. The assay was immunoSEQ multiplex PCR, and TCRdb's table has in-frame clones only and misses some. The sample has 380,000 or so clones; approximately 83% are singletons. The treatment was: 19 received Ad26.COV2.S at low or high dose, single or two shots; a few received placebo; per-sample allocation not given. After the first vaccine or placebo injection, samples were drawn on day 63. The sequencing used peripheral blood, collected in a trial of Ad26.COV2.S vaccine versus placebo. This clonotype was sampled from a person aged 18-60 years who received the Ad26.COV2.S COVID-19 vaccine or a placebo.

The DNA of the CDR3 is TGTGCCAGCAGCTCCCGGGACAGGGGCTACAATGAGCAGTTCTTC. Translated: CASSSRDRGYNEQFF. The gene calls are TRBV5-6 and TRBJ2-1, with TRBD1 matching 10 bases. Looked up from germline, CDR1 is SGHDT and CDR2 is YYEEEE. V was clipped by 3 bases and J by 3 bases; unmatched bases: 3. The CDR3 is made up of 15 amino acids. The full variable domain, with the rest looked up from reference TRBV5-6 and TRBJ2-1, is DAGVTQSPTHLIKTRGQQVTLRCSPKSGHDTVSWYQQALGQGPQFIFQYYEEEERQRGNFPDRFSGHQFPNYSSELNVNALLLGDSALYLCASSSRDRGYNEQFFGPGTRLTVL.